A selection of T cell receptor beta chains follows, all from one sample in a study of spatial heterogeneity in lung cancer. TCRdb ran MiXCR on the 5' RACE reads and lists one entry per CDR3 protein. The sample has roughly 40,000 distinct CDR3 sequences; approximately 6.5% are singletons. Sequencing used PBMCs, obtained at surgery. Receptors were obtained from a female donor with early-stage non-small cell lung cancer. Each CDR3 is given with its conserved first and last residue. The order of the fields is V gene, CDR3 length, CDR3 protein.

TRBV5-1	15	CASSSLGSGSYGYTF
TRBV7-9	15	CASSWTSWNTGELFF
TRBV7-2	15	CASSPSGGGTDTQYF
TRBV12-3/TRBV12-4	15	CASSLGDSIRDTQYF
TRBV7-2	13	CASGSRQGTEAFF
TRBV10-1	18	CASSESRTSGGTGDTQYF
TRBV5-1	13	CASSPDGGDTIYF
TRBV11-2	16	CASSLLRGGGYYGYTF
TRBV5-6	15	CASSSTGAQVPGYTF
TRBV4-2	17	CASSQAFRGYNTGELFF
TRBV5-1	15	CASSLGGYSYNEQFF
TRBV12-3/TRBV12-4	15	CASSLAYSPSRTQYF
TRBV2	13	CASSSFRDQGYTF
TRBV7-2	11	CASSILETQYF
TRBV30	14	CAWSAGGRNQPQHF
TRBV7-2	13	CASSLRQGDGYTF
TRBV5-1	13	CASSLMGAGDWDF
TRBV5-5	16	CASSLTGPIRNQPQHF
TRBV12-3/TRBV12-4	15	CASTPRRVMNTEAFF
TRBV2	15	CASRARAGIYNEQFF
TRBV24-1	14	CATSDLFRGGELFF
TRBV18	14	CASSQGQGGTEAFF
TRBV6-5	18	CASSSSESGAGKNTEAFF
TRBV4-3	16	CASSQGAGPSTDTQYF
TRBV6-2/TRBV6-3	17	CASSYPRTAQRNQPQHF
TRBV12-3/TRBV12-4	16	CASSLSGTFAHSPLHF
TRBV18	13	CASSPDRGPIEYF
TRBV29-1	12	CSVSEGLAEAFF
TRBV7-2	15	CASSLGRPNNQPQHF
TRBV7-9	14	CASSRDRGADTQYF
TRBV29-1	14	CSVAGTSSTDTQYF
TRBV6-6	17	CASSYKPESSYNSPLHF
TRBV7-6	15	CASSGTNTGANVLTF
TRBV20-1	13	CSKRLAGINEQFF
TRBV7-2	14	CASSWTGLNQPQHF
TRBV6-2/TRBV6-3	12	CASQTLLYEQYF
TRBV4-1	16	CASSQPPPHINYGYTF
TRBV2	14	CASTTQGSDQPQHF
TRBV5-1	16	CASSLAPGPGANVLTF
TRBV12-3/TRBV12-4	13	CASSSELNTEAFF
TRBV5-1	15	CASSLGAGGPYEQYF
TRBV27	13	CASSLSAGNEQFF
TRBV5-1	14	CASTRTGGSYEQYF
TRBV5-1	14	CASSVLRNTGELFF
TRBV5-1	14	CASRDGGPTDTQYF
TRBV7-2	18	CASSLEVAGTTLQETQYF
TRBV7-2	14	CASSLGTGLYGYTF
TRBV12-5	13	CASGFGHESEQFF
TRBV7-3	14	CASSFAGRNSPLHF
TRBV7-2	12	CASSLSSGTQYF
TRBV5-1	14	CASSSGRIYNEQFF
TRBV10-3	14	CAISEREGLAEAFF
TRBV5-1	16	CASSSQLQGAVGELFF
TRBV28	15	CASLLGGVSNQPQHF
TRBV5-1	14	CASRAPGSTDTQYF
TRBV5-1	15	CASSLDPPPQETQYF
TRBV5-1	15	CASSLGGTASYEQYF
TRBV5-1	14	CASSDPQGGDTQYF
TRBV9	15	CASSVGDGSYNEQFF